Listed here are 30 T cell receptor beta chains from one sample, sequenced in a study of blood T cell repertoires in COVID-19. The assay was immunoSEQ multiplex PCR, and TCRdb's table has in-frame clones only and misses some. The sample comprises some 200,000 clones, over 60% of which are singletons, and 4.5% to 7% rests with the top ten. The sequenced material came from peripheral blood. The receptors derive from a woman in her 70s with acute or convalescent COVID-19.

The rearrangement joins TRBV7-2 to TRBJ1-1; a possible D gene is TRBD1 (6 bases). Deletions cut 4 bases from V and 3 bases from J, with 15 bases between. This CDR3 is 15 amino acids long. The germline CDR1 and CDR2 sequences are SGHTA and FQGNSA. The CDR3 sequence: CASSSNRVEYTEAFF. CDR3 sequence (DNA): TGTGCCAGCAGCTCTAACAGGGTAGAGTACACTGAAGCTTTCTTT.

The rearrangement uses TRBV4-1 and TRBJ1-5; D is possibly TRBD1 (6 bases). The CDR3 sequence is 14 residues long. The germline V and J ends were trimmed by 5 bases and 0 bases, with 8 bases remaining between them. The V gene's germline CDR1 is MGHRA and CDR2 YSYEKL. CDR3 protein: CASSNRDSNQPQHF. The DNA of the CDR3 is TGCGCCAGCAGCAACAGGGATAGCAATCAGCCCCAGCATTTT.

The rearrangement uses TRBV11-2 and TRBJ2-7; 11 bases agree with TRBD2. CDR3 length: 15 amino acids. Germline values: CDR1 SGHAT, CDR2 FQNNGV. J gave up 5 bases and V 5 bases, and 8 bases lay outside the gene matches. CDR3 sequence: CASSRTSGSIHEQYF. DNA of the CDR3: TGTGCCAGCAGCCGCACTAGCGGGAGTATCCACGAGCAGTACTTC.

The chain links TRBV2 to TRBJ1-5, with D maybe TRBD1 (6 bases). Germline values: CDR1 SNHLY, CDR2 FYNNEI. V was pared by 3 bases and J by 7 bases, with 16 bases between. The CDR3 contains 15 residues. CDR3 region: CASSDQTGLPQPQHF. CDR3 nucleotide sequence: TGTGCCAGCAGTGACCAGACAGGACTGCCACAGCCCCAGCATTTT.

The V call is TRBV21-1, the J call TRBJ2-3; the table calls TRBD2, which could not be checked here. TRBV21-1 is flagged as a pseudogene. This CDR3 is built from 17 residues. The CDR3 loop is CASKTSGYATSTDTQYF. CDR3 nucleotides: TGTGCCAGCAAGACTAGCGGGTACGCGACTAGCACAGATACGCAGTATTTT.

The V gene is TRBV6-6, the J gene TRBJ2-3; 8 bases fit TRBD1. V dropped 6 bases and J dropped 1; count of bases not matched to a gene: 3. CDR3 length: 14 residues. Per germline, CDR1 MNHNY and CDR2 SVGAGI (reference sequence). CDR3 in amino acids: CASSVTGGTDTQYF. The DNA of the CDR3 is TGTGCCAGCAGCGTGACAGGGGGCACAGATACGCAGTATTTT.

The J gene is TRBJ1-2, the V gene TRBV19; D is undetermined. Germline V gives CDR1 LNHDA, CDR2 SQIVND (reference sequence). The V end was cut by 4 bases, the J end by 1 base, with 4 bases between. The CDR3 has 12 residues. The CDR3 nucleotides are TGTGCCAGTAGTACCATTAACTATGGCTACACCTTC. It yields the protein CASSTINYGYTF.

This clone was detected only once. The chain recombines TRBV18 with TRBJ1-2, with D possibly being TRBD1 (6 bases). The CDR3 totals 15 residues. Germline loops: CDR1 KGHSH, CDR2 LQKENI. Trimming took off 2 bases at V and 2 bases at J, with 12 bases between the two ends. CDR3 loop: CASSPSSDRNYGYTF. In DNA form, the CDR3 reads TGTGCCAGCTCACCATCCTCGGACAGAAACTATGGCTACACCTTC.

V usage is TRBV3-1 (or the pseudogene TRBV3-2) and J usage is TRBJ1-1; D might be TRBD1 (5 bases). The length of the CDR3 is 13 residues. V lost 5 bases to trimming and J lost 0 bases, with 7 bases between them. CDR1 is LGHDT and CDR2 is YNNKEL in the germline V gene (reference sequence). The chain's CDR3 is CASSETVNTEAFF. DNA for the CDR3: TGTGCCAGCAGCGAGACAGTGAACACTGAAGCTTTCTTT.

The chain has TRBV10-3 and TRBJ1-5; weak D call: TRBD1 (5 bases). The germline V gene encodes CDR1 ENHRY and CDR2 SYGVKD. CDR3 length: 13 residues. The V and J ends lost 7 bases and 8 bases respectively, with 15 bases between them. For the CDR3, the DNA is TGTGCCATCATGGGCGATAGGGGTGAGCCCCAGCATTTT. Protein product: CAIMGDRGEPQHF.

As to this clone: Distinct nucleotide sequences in the sample also encode this CDR3. The V gene is TRBV5-1, the J gene TRBJ2-3; 7 bases are shared with TRBD2. CDR1 and CDR2 from the germline V gene are SGHRS and YFSETQ. The CDR3 spans 15 residues. V shed 4 bases, J shed 0 bases, and the junction held 5 bases outside the gene matches. The CDR3 loop reads CASSISGTSTDTQYF. The DNA for the CDR3 is TGCGCCAGCAGCATCAGCGGGACTAGCACAGATACGCAGTATTTT.

This rearrangement joins TRBV19 to TRBJ2-2; no definite D call. The germline V and J ends were trimmed by 7 bases and 4 bases, with 10 bases remaining between them. Germline-derived CDR1 and CDR2 are LNHDA and SQIVND (reference sequence). There are 13 residues in the CDR3. CDR3 sequence reads: CASTLRRTGELFF. The CDR3 nucleotides are TGTGCCAGTACCCTACGCCGCACCGGGGAGCTGTTTTTT.

CDR3 coding DNA: TGTGCCAGCAGCCTGGGGGGAGAGGAAGCTTTCTTT. Amino acid sequence: CASSLGGEEAFF. This chain connects TRBV3-1 (or the pseudogene TRBV3-2) to TRBJ1-1; the D gene is possibly TRBD1 (5 bases). Trimming removed 4 bases at V and 8 bases at J, with 11 bases between. Germline V lookup: CDR1 LGHDT, CDR2 YNNKEL (reference sequence). CDR3 length: 12 residues.

This clone was seen only once. A much larger clone differs from this one at a single base, so this may be a read error. V and J are TRBV5-6 and TRBJ2-3; D unclear. CDR3 length: 12 residues. Germline values: CDR1 SGHDT, CDR2 YYEEEE. The ends were cut back, 3 bases at V and 0 bases at J, with 2 bases in the middle. CDR3 DNA sequence: TGTGCCAGCAGCTCTAGCACAGATACGCAGTATTTT. Translating it yields CASSSSTDTQYF.

V is TRBV3-1 (or the pseudogene TRBV3-2) and J is TRBJ1-1; 7 nucleotides match TRBD1. The germline gives CDR1 LGHDT, CDR2 YNNKEL (reference sequence). The CDR3 spans 15 residues. Trimming removed 3 bases from V and 1 base from J; junction bases left unmatched: 5. This CDR3 reads CASSQVGQKNTEAFF. Written as DNA, the CDR3 is TGTGCCAGCAGCCAGGTGGGACAGAAGAACACTGAAGCTTTCTTT.

This rearrangement joins TRBV7-8 to TRBJ2-2; TRBD1 might be the D (5 bases). V lost 5 bases and J 7 bases, leaving 14 bases between the germline ends. CDR1 SGHVS and CDR2 FQNEAQ come from the germline V gene. This CDR3 has 14 residues. Written as DNA, the CDR3 is TGTGCCAGCAGCAGGGGCCTTCTCGGCGGGGAGCTGTTTTTT. The encoded protein is CASSRGLLGGELFF. The full variable domain, rest sourced from reference TRBV7-8 and TRBJ2-2, is GAGVSQSPRYKVAKRGQDVALRCDPISGHVSLFWYQQALGQGPEFLTYFQNEAQLDKSGLPSDRFFAERPEGSVSTLKIQRTQQEDSAVYLCASSRGLLGGELFFGEGSRLTVL.

The V gene is TRBV30, the J gene TRBJ2-3; TRBD2 matches at 12 bases. Germline values: CDR1 GTSNPN, CDR2 SVGIG (reference sequence). This CDR3 has 14 residues. Germline trimming cut 8 bases from V and 5 bases from J; bases unmatched to any gene: 8. In nucleotides, the CDR3 is TGTGCCGCCCCGGGACTAGCGGGTTTAGATACGCAGTATTTT. This translates into CAAPGLAGLDTQYF.

This sequence joins TRBV27 and TRBJ2-3; the D gene is possibly TRBD1 (6 bases). Germline V gene data show CDR1 as MNHEY and CDR2 as SMNVEV (reference sequence). V was shortened by 4 bases and J by 3 bases, with 14 bases between the two germline ends. There are 15 residues in the CDR3. Here the CDR3 DNA reads TGTGCCAGCAGTTGGCAGGGGAGAGAGACAGATACGCAGTATTTT. Its translation: CASSWQGRETDTQYF.

CDR3 sequence reads: CASTIGTQRSYNEQFF. In nucleotides, the CDR3 is TGTGCCAGCACCATCGGGACTCAAAGGTCCTACAATGAGCAGTTCTTC. The chain couples TRBV28 to TRBJ2-1, with a possible D match to TRBD2 (6 bases). The CDR3 is 16 residues long. CDR1 is MDHEN and CDR2 is SYDVKM in the germline V gene. V was shortened by 7 bases and J by 1 base, with 17 bases between the two germline ends.

The chain has TRBV28 and TRBJ2-7; the match to TRBD2 covers 12 bases. The germline CDR1 and CDR2 sequences are MDHEN and SYDVKM. This CDR3 spans 13 amino acids. V was clipped by 8 bases and J by 2 bases; unmatched bases: 1. CDR3 sequence reads: CASWTSGTYEQYF. CDR3 bases: TGTGCCAGCTGGACTAGCGGGACCTACGAGCAGTACTTC.

This sequence joins TRBV24-1 and TRBJ2-1; 8 nucleotides agree with TRBD2. Germline loops: CDR1 KGHDR, CDR2 SFDVKD. Trimming took 4 bases from V and 10 from J; bases not matched to a gene: 17. This CDR3 spans 17 amino acids. Here the CDR3 DNA reads TGTGCCACCAGTGACAGACCCACCCGCGGGAGGTATTTGGAGCAGTTCTTC. This gives the protein CATSDRPTRGRYLEQFF.

The gene calls are TRBV7-9 and TRBJ2-2, with 10 bases aligning to TRBD1. This CDR3 has 14 residues. V dropped 10 bases and J dropped 5; count of bases not matched to a gene: 7. The germline gives CDR1 SEHNR, CDR2 FQNEAQ (reference sequence). The CDR3 loop is CAKTPGQGTGELFF. DNA for the CDR3: TGTGCCAAGACGCCGGGACAGGGGACCGGGGAGCTGTTTTTT. The entire variable domain, with the rest obtained from reference TRBV7-9 and TRBJ2-2, is as follows: DTGVSQNPRHKITKRGQNVTFRCDPISEHNRLYWYRQTLGQGPEFLTYFQNEAQLEKSRLLSDRFSAERPKGSFSTLEIQRTEQGDSAMYLCAKTPGQGTGELFFGEGSRLTVL.

In this sample, this clone turned up once. The chain recombines TRBV28 with TRBJ1-6; weak D call: TRBD1 (5 bases). The length of the CDR3 is 15 residues. CDR1 and CDR2 (germline): MDHEN, SYDVKM. Trimming removed 7 bases at V and 5 bases at J, with 15 bases between. The CDR3 DNA reads TGTGCCAGCAACACCCACAGGTTGGATAATTCACCCCTCCACTTT. It translates to CASNTHRLDNSPLHF.

The chain recombines TRBV6-5 with TRBJ2-7, with a tentative D call TRBD1 (5 bases). The CDR3 is made up of 13 amino acids. Trimming cost V 6 bases and J 1 base, with 10 bases left between them. CDR1 is MNHEY, CDR2 SVGAGI, per germline. The CDR3 reads CASRKTDSYEQYF. DNA of the CDR3: TGTGCCAGCAGAAAGACAGATTCCTACGAGCAGTACTTC.

The chain employs TRBV5-6 and TRBJ1-5, with D possibly being TRBD1 (6 bases). V lost 0 bases to trimming and J lost 7 bases, with 14 bases between them. Germline lookup yields CDR1 SGHDT and CDR2 YYEEEE. There are 15 residues in the CDR3. Here the CDR3 reads CASSLGGDRYQPQHF. CDR3 DNA sequence: TGTGCCAGCAGCTTGGGGGGAGACAGGTACCAGCCCCAGCATTTT.

This clone was observed a handful of times. The chain links TRBV27 to TRBJ2-4; maybe TRBD2 (6 bases). Trimming removed 1 base from V and 6 bases from J, with 13 bases in between. This CDR3 region has 15 residues. Germline V lookup: CDR1 MNHEY, CDR2 SMNVEV (reference sequence). CDR3 loop: CASSLLSGAGNIQYF. The DNA of the CDR3 is TGTGCCAGCAGTTTATTGAGCGGAGCGGGAAACATTCAGTACTTC.

The chain carries TRBV27 and TRBJ2-5; 9 positions match TRBD2. Germline assignment: CDR1 MNHEY and CDR2 SMNVEV (reference sequence). V lost 5 bases and J lost 5; bases outside the gene matches: 12. The CDR3 consists of 16 residues. CDR3 protein: CASSPRLAGAGETQYF. CDR3 DNA: TGTGCCAGCAGTCCCCGGTTAGCGGGAGCGGGGGAGACCCAGTACTTC.

This sequence joins TRBV20-1 and TRBJ2-1; a weak D match, TRBD2 (5 bases). Germline CDR1 is DFQATT and CDR2 is SNEGSKA (reference sequence). This CDR3 contains 14 residues. Trimming cost V 3 bases and J 6 bases, with 15 bases left between them. In DNA form, the CDR3 reads TGCAGTGCTAGTAGGCCCGGGATTTCCAATGAGCAGTTCTTC. Encoded protein: CSASRPGISNEQFF.

This chain links TRBV28 with TRBJ1-1, with TRBD1 matching 7 bases. Germline loops: CDR1 MDHEN, CDR2 SYDVKM. This CDR3 spans 16 amino acids. V gave up 6 bases and J gave up 3 bases; unmatched junction bases: 13. CDR3 coding DNA: TGTGCCAGCAGCCCCCTAGGAGGGGGCTCGGACACTGAAGCTTTCTTT. Amino acid sequence: CASSPLGGGSDTEAFF. The full variable domain, in which reference TRBV28 and TRBJ1-1 provide the parts outside the CDR3, is DVKVTQSSRYLVKRTGEKVFLECVQDMDHENMFWYRQDPGLGLRLIYFSYDVKMKEKGDIPEGYSVSREKKERFSLILESASTNQTSMYLCASSPLGGGSDTEAFFGQGTRLTVV.

The J gene is TRBJ2-1, the V gene TRBV2, with D perhaps TRBD2 (6 bases). Trimming pared 9 bases from V and 3 bases from J, leaving 18 bases between. The CDR3 covers 15 residues. Germline values: CDR1 SNHLY, CDR2 FYNNEI. As DNA, the CDR3 is TGTGCCAGTGGGGAGGTTGGAAACGTCTACAATGAGCAGTTCTTC. Amino acid sequence: CASGEVGNVYNEQFF.